This T cell receptor (beta chain) was recorded in a study of T-cell memory formation after mild COVID-19. Overall study results and limits: Cross-reactive memory seemingly joined, as some responding clones were found in pre-infection memory.

Only a few counts were recorded for this clonotype. Its antigen is undetermined. TCRdb redid the calling of the 5' RACE reads with MiXCR, one entry per CDR3 protein. The sample includes almost 350,000 distinct CDR3 sequences, 20% of them seen just once. Germline-derived CDR1 and CDR2 are PRHDT and FYEKMQ (reference sequence). The length of the CDR3 is 17 residues. Trimming took 1 base from V and 2 from J, leaving 16 bases between them. The receptor was derived from a man between 18 and 29 years old who had mild COVID-19 (a few samples of this study predate the infection). Cell type and time point are not known. The rearrangement links TRBV13 to TRBJ2-3, with TRBD2 as a possible D gene (5 bases). The specimen was PBMCs or a T cell subset sorted from them (not recorded which). The CDR3 here is CASSLAAGGSTTDTQYF. CDR3 DNA sequence: TGTGCCAGCAGCTTAGCGGCGGGTGGTTCTACCACAGATACGCAGTATTTT.